The 25 T cell receptor beta chains below were found in one sample sequenced in a study of T cell changes during pregnancy in multiple sclerosis. Using immunoSEQ multiplex PCR, the repertoire was profiled, and TCRdb retains in-frame clones only, with some absent. The data contain about 41,000 clones, 90% of them singletons. The specimen comprised CD8+ T cells from peripheral blood mononuclear cells, sampled in the third trimester of pregnancy. The receptors here all came from a female donor with multiple sclerosis, enrolled in a pregnancy study.

The chain combines TRBV12-5 with TRBJ2-5, with D possibly TRBD2 on 5 matching bases. Trimming took off 7 bases at V and 3 bases at J, with 12 bases between the two ends. This CDR3 spans 13 amino acids. Germline assignment: CDR1 LGHNT and CDR2 FRNRAP. This CDR3 reads CASAPGLEETQYF. For the CDR3, the DNA is TGTGCTAGTGCTCCTGGACTGGAAGAGACCCAGTACTTC.

The chain couples TRBV7-3 to TRBJ2-7; 9 bases are shared with TRBD2. This CDR3 is 15 amino acids long. With V trimmed by 3 bases and J by 2 bases, 5 bases remained unmatched. Per the germline V gene, CDR1 is SGHTA and CDR2 is FQGTGA. The CDR3 here is CASSFAAGGTYEQYF. DNA of the CDR3: TGTGCCAGCAGCTTCGCAGCGGGAGGAACCTACGAGCAGTACTTC.

V is TRBV2 and J is TRBJ1-1; D ambiguous. CDR3 length equals 12 residues. Germline V gene sequence: CDR1 SNHLY, CDR2 FYNNEI. V was trimmed by 3 bases and J by 7 bases, leaving 9 bases between them. The CDR3 sequence is CASSDLQNEAFF. DNA of the CDR3: TGTGCCAGCAGTGATTTACAAAATGAAGCTTTCTTT.

This CDR3 is CASSVGGFTEAFF. The CDR3, as DNA: TGTGCCAGCAGCGTAGGAGGGTTCACTGAAGCTTTCTTT. This chain uses TRBV9 with TRBJ1-1, with D uncertain. The V end was cut by 0 bases, the J end by 4 bases, with 7 bases between. Germline CDR1 reads SGDLS; CDR2 reads YYNGEE. The CDR3 is 13 residues long.

The genes are TRBV4-1 and TRBJ2-5; 7 nucleotides match TRBD2. This CDR3 has 13 amino acids. Trimming removed 0 bases from V and 11 bases from J; junction bases left unmatched: 6. Germline CDR1 is MGHRA and CDR2 is YSYEKL. CDR3 coding DNA: TGCGCCAGCAGCCAAGATCCTGGGGGGGAGCAGTACTTC. Its translation: CASSQDPGGEQYF.

This chain connects TRBV25-1 to TRBJ2-3; 8 bases fit TRBD2. The CDR3 is 14 residues long. With 7 bases clipped from V and 6 bases from J, the junction kept 9 bases outside the gene matches. From germline, CDR1 is MGHDK and CDR2 SYGVNS. The CDR3 nucleotides are TGTGCCAGCACAGGACTAGCCCAGCGTGATACGCAGTATTTT. Its translation is CASTGLAQRDTQYF.

V and J are TRBV5-1 and TRBJ2-1; 8 bases map to TRBD2. Germline values: CDR1 SGHRS, CDR2 YFSETQ. J lost 5 bases, V lost 3 bases, and 4 bases had no gene match. This CDR3 contains 14 residues. CDR3 nucleotide sequence: TGCGCCAGCAGCTCAGTAGCGGGGCACAATGAGCAGTTCTTC. It codes for CASSSVAGHNEQFF.

The chain recombines TRBV7-9 with TRBJ2-7, with 8 bases that match TRBD1. The CDR3 sequence is 14 residues long. V shed 3 bases, J shed 5 bases, and the junction held 6 bases outside the gene matches. CDR1 is SEHNR, CDR2 FQNEAQ, per germline (reference sequence). The CDR3 is CASSFPDRGHEQYF. The CDR3 nucleotides read TGTGCCAGCAGCTTTCCAGACAGGGGCCACGAGCAGTACTTC.

This clone appeared a single time. CDR3 protein: CSVGGTGGPYEQYF. DNA for the CDR3: TGCAGCGTTGGGGGTACGGGAGGACCCTACGAGCAGTACTTC. The chain links TRBV29-1 to TRBJ2-7; 7 bases are shared with TRBD2. The CDR3 loop spans 14 amino acids. Germline CDR1 is SQVTM and CDR2 is ANQGSEA. V lost 4 bases, J lost 2 bases, and 8 bases stayed unmatched.

J is TRBJ2-1 and V is TRBV28; D is ambiguous. Germline V gene sequence: CDR1 MDHEN, CDR2 SYDVKM. Trimming shortened V by 2 bases and J by 6 bases, and 14 bases separated the two germline ends. This CDR3 spans 15 amino acids. The CDR3 spells CASSLPATGGNEQFF. CDR3 nucleotide sequence: TGTGCCAGCAGTTTACCCGCTACCGGTGGCAATGAGCAGTTCTTC.

The genes are TRBV19 and TRBJ1-2; 7 nucleotides agree with TRBD1. The V segment lost 8 bases and the J segment 4 bases; nucleotides outside the gene matches: 13. CDR3 size: 15 residues. The germline V gene encodes CDR1 LNHDA and CDR2 SQIVND (reference sequence). DNA of the CDR3: TGTGCCAGTCTGACCAGGGACAGCCAAATCTATGGCTACACCTTC. Protein: CASLTRDSQIYGYTF.

J is TRBJ2-1 and V is TRBV6-5; 7 bases align to TRBD1. J lost 6 bases, V lost 1 base, and 6 bases had no gene match. From germline, CDR1 is MNHEY and CDR2 SVGAGI. This CDR3 region has 15 residues. The DNA for the CDR3 is TGTGCCAGCAGTTACTTTGCAGGGGGTCTCAATGAGCAGTTCTTC. Its translation: CASSYFAGGLNEQFF.

V gene TRBV4-1 combines with J gene TRBJ2-7; no firm D call. Per the germline V gene, CDR1 is MGHRA and CDR2 is YSYEKL. The CDR3 length is 16 residues. V was trimmed by 0 bases and J by 3 bases, leaving 15 bases between them. The CDR3 reads CASSQDPESWFYEQYF. The CDR3 nucleotides are TGCGCCAGCAGCCAAGACCCCGAGTCGTGGTTCTACGAGCAGTACTTC.

The chain is built from TRBV28 and TRBJ2-2, with TRBD2 matching over 8 bases. The CDR3 extends over 17 amino acids. With 7 bases clipped from V and 4 bases from J, the junction kept 14 bases outside the gene matches. Per germline, CDR1 MDHEN and CDR2 SYDVKM. CDR3 sequence reads: CASTLELAGSSTGELFF. The CDR3 DNA is TGTGCCAGCACCCTAGAGTTAGCGGGATCGAGCACCGGGGAGCTGTTTTTT.

The chain carries TRBV14 and TRBJ2-3, with 14 bases identical to TRBD2. The CDR3 has 18 residues. J lost 0 bases, V lost 4 bases, and 6 bases had no gene match. Germline V gene sequence: CDR1 SGHDN, CDR2 FVKESK. The CDR3 sequence is CASSPRLAGGLSTDTQYF. The CDR3, as DNA: TGTGCCAGCAGCCCCCGACTAGCGGGGGGGCTAAGCACAGATACGCAGTATTTT.

V and J are TRBV19 and TRBJ2-5; D possibly corresponds to TRBD1 (6 bases). The V end lost 7 bases, the J end lost 3 bases, and 15 bases lay between the germline ends. The length of the CDR3 is 14 residues. CDR1 is LNHDA, CDR2 SQIVND, per germline (reference sequence). The CDR3 here is CASTQTGIEETQYF. Here the CDR3 DNA reads TGTGCCAGTACCCAAACAGGGATTGAAGAGACCCAGTACTTC.

This clone came up a few times. V usage is TRBV6-6 and J usage is TRBJ2-1, with no clear D. Trimming removed 6 bases at V and 0 bases at J, with 15 bases between. Germline CDR1 is MNHNY and CDR2 is SVGAGI (reference sequence). The CDR3 spans 16 residues. CDR3 DNA sequence: TGTGCCAGCAGCAACCAAGACTGGAGCTCCTACAATGAGCAGTTCTTC. It codes for CASSNQDWSSYNEQFF.

CDR3 loop: CATTGTSVYEQYF. CDR3 coding DNA: TGTGCTACTACTGGGACAAGCGTCTACGAGCAGTACTTC. The J gene is TRBJ2-7, the V gene TRBV19; D may be TRBD1 (6 bases). Germline V gene sequence: CDR1 LNHDA, CDR2 SQIVND (reference sequence). The CDR3 sequence is 13 residues long.

This sequence joins TRBV7-9 and TRBJ2-1, with D tentatively TRBD1 (6 bases). V was shortened by 8 bases and J by 6 bases, with 23 bases between the two germline ends. This CDR3 is built from 16 residues. Germline lookup yields CDR1 SEHNR and CDR2 FQNEAQ (reference sequence). The CDR3 here is CASLEQGMAVSNEQFF. CDR3 coding DNA: TGTGCCAGCCTCGAGCAGGGGATGGCCGTAAGCAATGAGCAGTTCTTC.

V is TRBV6-6 and J is TRBJ2-5, with TRBD2 matching over 8 bases. The CDR3 loop spans 15 amino acids. CDR1 is MNHNY, CDR2 SVGAGI, per germline (reference sequence). Germline trimming cut 0 bases from V and 4 bases from J; bases unmatched to any gene: 4. CDR3 bases: TGTGCCAGCAGTTACTCAGCCGGGAGGGCAGAGACCCAGTACTTC. Encoded protein: CASSYSAGRAETQYF.

This clone came up a few times. The gene calls are TRBV14 and TRBJ2-7; a possible D gene is TRBD1 (5 bases). V was cut by 3 bases and J by 3 bases, with 12 bases left in between. In germline, CDR1 is SGHDN, CDR2 FVKESK. The CDR3 is made up of 14 amino acids. Written as DNA, the CDR3 is TGTGCCAGCAGCCAGACTCCCAGGGACTACGAGCAGTACTTC. Protein: CASSQTPRDYEQYF. The variable domain in full, completed from reference TRBV14 and TRBJ2-7, reads EAGVTQFPSHSVIEKGQTVTLRCDPISGHDNLYWYRRVMGKEIKFLLHFVKESKQDESGMPNNRFLAERTGGTYSTLKVQPAELEDSGVYFCASSQTPRDYEQYFGPGTRLTVT.

J is TRBJ2-2 and V is TRBV9, with a tentative D call TRBD1 (5 bases). The CDR3 has 11 amino acids. Germline-derived CDR1 and CDR2 are SGDLS and YYNGEE. V lost 3 bases and J lost 8, with 5 bases in between. CDR3 sequence: CASSEGGELFF. In DNA form, the CDR3 reads TGTGCCAGCAGCGAGGGGGGGGAGCTGTTTTTT.

The rearrangement uses TRBV19 and TRBJ1-2; no definite D call. The germline gives CDR1 LNHDA, CDR2 SQIVND (reference sequence). This CDR3 comprises 12 residues. V gave up 10 bases and J gave up 4 bases, with 13 bases separating them. Here the CDR3 DNA reads TGTGCCACCGGGAGCAGAGGCTATGGCTACACCTTC. Amino acids: CATGSRGYGYTF.

This sequence joins TRBV10-3 and TRBJ1-2; 10 bases agree with TRBD1. With V trimmed by 4 bases and J by 6 bases, 8 bases remained unmatched. From germline, CDR1 is ENHRY and CDR2 SYGVKD. The CDR3 totals 15 residues. Here the CDR3 reads CAISGFGTGVDGYTF. In DNA, the CDR3 is TGTGCCATCAGTGGGTTTGGGACAGGGGTGGATGGCTACACCTTC.

The chain is built from TRBV7-2 and TRBJ2-1, with 8 positions matching TRBD1. V lost 4 bases to trimming and J lost 5 bases; unmatched junction nucleotides: 10. The length of the CDR3 is 16 residues. Germline V gene data show CDR1 as SGHTA and CDR2 as FQGNSA. Here the CDR3 DNA reads TGTGCCAGCAGCTCGGTATCAGGGGGCGAAGACAATGAGCAGTTCTTC. It encodes CASSSVSGGEDNEQFF. The variable domain in full, completed from reference TRBV7-2 and TRBJ2-1, reads GAGVSQSPSNKVTEKGKDVELRCDPISGHTALYWYRQSLGQGLEFLIYFQGNSAPDKSGLPSDRFSAERTGGSVSTLTIQRTQQEDSAVYLCASSSVSGGEDNEQFFGPGTRLTVL.